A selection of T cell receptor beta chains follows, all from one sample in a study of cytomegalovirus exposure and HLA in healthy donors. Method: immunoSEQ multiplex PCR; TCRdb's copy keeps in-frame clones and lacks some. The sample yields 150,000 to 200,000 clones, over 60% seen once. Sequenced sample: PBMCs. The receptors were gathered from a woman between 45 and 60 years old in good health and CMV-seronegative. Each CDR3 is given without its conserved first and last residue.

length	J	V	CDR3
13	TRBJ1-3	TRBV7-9	SSSFSDRDGNTIY
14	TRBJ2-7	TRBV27	ASSSSRTSGNHEQY
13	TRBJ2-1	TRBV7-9	ASSLPSGLYNEQF
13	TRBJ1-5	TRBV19	ASTMGGRRDQPQH
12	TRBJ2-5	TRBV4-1	ASSGSGTQETQY
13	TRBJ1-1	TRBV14	ASSQGGHPNTEAF
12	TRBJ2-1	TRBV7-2	ASSLSRLANEQF
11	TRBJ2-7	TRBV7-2	ASSPGQGREQY
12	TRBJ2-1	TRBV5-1	ASSGGQKYNEQF
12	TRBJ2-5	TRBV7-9	ASSSLWPQETQY
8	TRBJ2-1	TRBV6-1	ASGEERFF
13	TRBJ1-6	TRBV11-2	ASSLDLTYNSPLH
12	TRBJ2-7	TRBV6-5	ASRRQGGYYEQY
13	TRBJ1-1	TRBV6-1	ASTAGGGKNTEAF
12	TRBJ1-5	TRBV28	ASSLGQPNQPQH
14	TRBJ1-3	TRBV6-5	ASSYSTRITGNTIY
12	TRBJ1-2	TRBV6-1	ASSSDRVRGGYT
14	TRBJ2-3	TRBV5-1	ASIPGQRGLTDTQY
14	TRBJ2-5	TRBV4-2	ASSQDGGVGSETQY
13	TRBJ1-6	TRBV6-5	ASRVPGLANSPLH
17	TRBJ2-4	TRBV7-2	ASSSPSRGGGLAKNIQY
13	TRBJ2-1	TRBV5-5	ASSLNQNSYNEQF
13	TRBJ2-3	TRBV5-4	ASSPGPGEGDTQY
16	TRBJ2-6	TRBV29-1	SVELPTGGVSGANVLT
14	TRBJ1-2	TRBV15	ATSRDRKQGFHGYT
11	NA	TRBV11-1	ASSLKLPLEQY
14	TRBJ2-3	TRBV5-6	ASSLWTSGRGDTQY
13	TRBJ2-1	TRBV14	ASSQVQSSYNEQF
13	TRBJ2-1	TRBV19	ASSRPGSTRNEQF
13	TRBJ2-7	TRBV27	ASRTGTSGSYEQY
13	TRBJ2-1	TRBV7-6	ASSSLAGAHNEQF
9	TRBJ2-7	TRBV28	ASSTAYEQY
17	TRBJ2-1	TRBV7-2	ASSPKVGLAGSSYNEQF
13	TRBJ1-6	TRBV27	ASVNCGGQESPLH
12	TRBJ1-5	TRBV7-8	ASSLDRVNQPQH
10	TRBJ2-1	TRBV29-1	SVERRQQEQF
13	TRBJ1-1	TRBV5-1	ASSLDGYMNTEAF
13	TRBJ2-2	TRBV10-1	ASSRRPANTGELF
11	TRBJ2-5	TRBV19	ASSMGQKETQY
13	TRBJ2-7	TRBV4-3	ASSPALGGRGEQY
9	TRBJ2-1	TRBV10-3	ATGIDNEQF
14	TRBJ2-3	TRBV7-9	SSSILRGRSPDTQY
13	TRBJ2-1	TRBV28	ASCFRGQSYNEQF
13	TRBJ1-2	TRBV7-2	ASSLPGIPDYGYT
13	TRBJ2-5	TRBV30	AWKETTGTQETQY
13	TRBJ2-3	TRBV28	ASSSGGGPTDTQY
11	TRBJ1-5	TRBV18	ASSPGRNQPQH
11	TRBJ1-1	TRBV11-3	ASSLDGETEAF
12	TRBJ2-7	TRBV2	ASSDSGDAYEQY
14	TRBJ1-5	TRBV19	ASSYKPRVSNQPQH
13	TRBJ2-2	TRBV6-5	ASSYGDRMTGELF
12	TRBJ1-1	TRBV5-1	ASSTAVAGTEAF